This T cell receptor (beta chain) was sequenced for a study of CD8 T cells in Susac syndrome. Study-level points and caveats: As the study acknowledged, the number of individuals who were part of its TCR sequencing and HLA analysis was relatively small.

CDR3 length: 14 residues. V was clipped by 4 bases and J by 3 bases; unmatched bases: 5. Germline CDR1 reads LNHNV; CDR2 reads YYDKDF (reference sequence). The RNA input was roughly 0.45 to 1 ug, and it was reverse transcribed with random hexamers. TCRdb fed the immunoSEQ multiplex PCR reads into MiXCR, producing one record per CDR3 protein. The data contain 250,000 to 300,000 distinct CDR3 sequences, about 91% of them seen just once; the ten biggest clones take up 0.18%. As to this clonotype: What it binds is unknown.

The sample taken for sequencing was CD8+ T cells from PBMCs. The clonotype originates from a human donor with multiple sclerosis. The genes are TRBV15 and TRBJ1-2, with 7 bases aligning to TRBD1. CDR3 coding DNA: TGTGCCACCAGCAAGGGGGCTGGAGACTATGGCTACACCTTC. Its protein product is CATSKGAGDYGYTF.